The next 27 T cell receptor beta chains were all read from a single sample in a study of vaccination effects on CD4 cells after COVID-19. These receptors have no identified antigens. Sequencing used immunoSEQ multiplex PCR; TCRdb keeps in-frame clones, though not all of them. The sample lists under 55,000 clones; approximately 70% were seen once. Cultured cells yielded isolated CD4+ T cells after 10 days. The vaccine given was either BNT162b2 or mRNA-1273, in two doses. Sequenced here: CD4+ T cells from PBMCs cultured without peptide, sampled after COVID-19 vaccination. The receptors stem from a human donor who received a COVID-19 vaccine.

The chain uses TRBV7-6 and TRBJ1-2; D unresolved. The length of the CDR3 is 18 residues. Germline CDR1 SGHVS, CDR2 FNYEAQ. V was trimmed by 1 base and J by 2 bases, leaving 20 bases between them. CDR3: CASSLGGFRGRENYGYTF. CDR3 nucleotide sequence: TGTGCCAGCAGCTTAGGTGGTTTTCGAGGAAGGGAGAACTATGGCTACACCTTC.

The sample holds a few counts of this clone. The chain is built from TRBV6-5 and TRBJ1-5, with 8 bases aligning to TRBD1. Trimming at V came to 8 bases and at J to 5 bases, leaving 8 bases not matched to a gene. The CDR3 has 14 residues. Germline CDR1 reads MNHEY; CDR2 reads SVGAGI. CDR3 DNA sequence: TGTGCCAGCCTGCCTGGACAGGGTGATCAGCCCCAGCATTTT. It encodes CASLPGQGDQPQHF.

This clone turned up a few times. CDR3 sequence: CASSAQPSDRRSAKNIQYF. CDR3 sequence (DNA): TGTGCCAGCAGCGCCCAGCCAAGCGACAGAAGGTCAGCCAAAAACATTCAGTACTTC. The chain carries TRBV9 and TRBJ2-4, with a possible D match to TRBD1 (5 bases). Trimming left V 3 bases short and J 0 bases short, with 22 bases between. The germline CDR1 and CDR2 sequences are SGDLS and YYNGEE. The CDR3 sequence is 19 residues long.

The chain uses TRBV5-1 and TRBJ2-7, with a tentative D call TRBD1 (6 bases). Trimming shortened V by 0 bases and J by 4 bases, and 20 bases separated the two germline ends. The CDR3 consists of 17 residues. CDR1 is SGHRS, CDR2 YFSETQ, per germline. In nucleotides, the CDR3 is TGCGCCAGCAGCTTGGCCGGTTTCCGGGACATAGGATACGAGCAGTACTTC. Encoded protein: CASSLAGFRDIGYEQYF.

The chain uses TRBV13 and TRBJ2-2; 10 nucleotides agree with TRBD2. V lost 1 base to trimming and J lost 6 bases; unmatched junction nucleotides: 5. The CDR3 is 16 amino acids. Per the germline V gene, CDR1 is PRHDT and CDR2 is FYEKMQ (reference sequence). CDR3 DNA sequence: TGTGCCAGCAGCTTAGATCCTAGCGGGAGTTCCGGGGAGCTGTTTTTT. As protein: CASSLDPSGSSGELFF.

CDR3 amino acids: CASSLGTTYSGRASVVNNEQFF. The CDR3 region has the DNA TGTGCCAGCAGCTTAGGAACTACCTATAGCGGGAGGGCCTCCGTCGTGAACAATGAGCAGTTCTTC. The gene calls are TRBV7-6 and TRBJ2-1; the match to TRBD2 covers 11 bases. CDR1 is SGHVS, CDR2 FNYEAQ, per germline. V lost 1 base to trimming and J lost 5 bases; unmatched junction nucleotides: 22. This CDR3 has 22 residues.

The J gene is TRBJ1-1, the V gene TRBV5-1; D not resolved. V shed 2 bases and J shed 2 bases, with 16 bases lying between them. Germline V gene data show CDR1 as SGHRS and CDR2 as YFSETQ. The CDR3 sequence is 16 residues long. This CDR3 reads CASSLTTSDTNTEAFF. In DNA, the CDR3 is TGCGCCAGCAGCTTAACGACTTCAGACACCAACACTGAAGCTTTCTTT.

In this sample, this clone turned up a few times. The chain carries TRBV19 and TRBJ2-3; TRBD2 agrees at 13 bases. The trim removed 2 bases at V and 6 bases at J, leaving 2 bases unmatched. The CDR3 covers 15 residues. The germline V gene has CDR1 LNHDA and CDR2 SQIVND (reference sequence). The DNA for the CDR3 is TGTGCCAGTAGTATATCACTAGCGGGGGGGGATACGCAGTATTTT. Translating gives CASSISLAGGDTQYF.

The J gene is TRBJ1-4, the V gene TRBV10-3; maybe TRBD1 (5 bases). CDR1 ENHRY and CDR2 SYGVKD come from the germline V gene. CDR3 length: 13 residues. Trimming pared 3 bases from V and 6 bases from J, leaving 8 bases between. The CDR3 loop is CAISDGGDEKLFF. CDR3 sequence (DNA): TGTGCCATCAGTGACGGAGGGGATGAAAAACTGTTTTTT.

This chain links TRBV30 with TRBJ1-6; D is uncertain. V was cut by 3 bases and J by 1 base, with 10 bases left in between. The germline CDR1 and CDR2 sequences are GTSNPN and SVGIG (reference sequence). The CDR3 covers 15 residues. CDR3 coding DNA: TGTGCCTGGAGCGTAGCCGGGTCCTATAATTCACCCCTCCACTTT. It is translated as CAWSVAGSYNSPLHF.

This clone was seen a few times. The chain uses TRBV10-3 and TRBJ1-2, with 9 bases aligning to TRBD1. Germline V gene lookup returns CDR1 ENHRY and CDR2 SYGVKD. This CDR3 spans 13 amino acids. V gave up 8 bases and J gave up 8 bases; unmatched junction bases: 9. In nucleotides, the CDR3 is TGTGCCATCCATGCCCGGGACAGGGACGGCTACACCTTC. Translation: CAIHARDRDGYTF.

The chain combines TRBV3-1 (or the pseudogene TRBV3-2) with TRBJ2-7; D gene uncertain. Germline V CDR1 and CDR2: LGHDT, YNNKEL (reference sequence). V lost 3 bases, J lost 1 base, and 25 bases lay in between. The CDR3 is 19 residues long. The CDR3 bases are TGTGCCAGCAGCCAGTGGTCTTTTGGCGGCTTCCTTGGTTCCTACGAGCAGTACTTC. Its protein product is CASSQWSFGGFLGSYEQYF.

The V call is TRBV3-1 (or the pseudogene TRBV3-2), the J call TRBJ2-1, with 7 bases fitting TRBD2. The CDR3 has 12 amino acids. V lost 8 bases and J lost 5; bases outside the gene matches: 3. Germline CDR1 LGHDT, CDR2 YNNKEL (reference sequence). The CDR3 region is CASRGSNNEQFF. DNA of the CDR3: TGTGCCAGCCGCGGGAGTAACAATGAGCAGTTCTTC.

This chain links TRBV6-5 with TRBJ1-3; maybe TRBD1 (5 bases). Trimming took 6 bases from V and 4 from J, leaving 13 bases between them. This CDR3 contains 14 residues. Looked up from germline, CDR1 is MNHEY and CDR2 is SVGAGI. CDR3 residues: CASSRGAHGNTIYF. CDR3 nucleotides: TGTGCCAGCAGCCGAGGGGCGCACGGAAACACCATATATTTT.

The genes are TRBV7-6 and TRBJ2-4; TRBD1 matches at 7 bases. Germline loops: CDR1 SGHVS, CDR2 FNYEAQ. The CDR3 has 14 amino acids. Trimming at V came to 5 bases and at J to 8 bases, leaving 9 bases not matched to a gene. CDR3 coding DNA: TGTGCCAGCAGCCTCCGACAGGGACGGGACATTCAGTACTTC. Translated: CASSLRQGRDIQYF. The variable domain in full, completed from reference TRBV7-6 and TRBJ2-4, reads GAGVSQSPRYKVTKRGQDVALRCDPISGHVSLYWYRQALGQGPEFLTYFNYEAQQDKSGLPNDRFSAERPEGSISTLTIQRTEQRDSAMYRCASSLRQGRDIQYFGAGTRLSVL.

This clone came up a few times. The rearrangement uses TRBV6-5 and TRBJ2-7, with TRBD2 matching 8 bases. The CDR3 sequence is 15 residues long. V lost 4 bases to trimming and J lost 5 bases; unmatched junction nucleotides: 10. Germline CDR1 is MNHEY and CDR2 is SVGAGI. The CDR3 nucleotides read TGTGCCAGCAGTTCCTTTAAGCGGGAGTCAGACGAGCAGTACTTC. Translating gives CASSSFKRESDEQYF.

This clone was seen a handful of times. The chain uses TRBV3-1 (or the pseudogene TRBV3-2) and TRBJ1-5, with a possible D match to TRBD1 (6 bases). V gave up 0 bases and J gave up 4 bases, with 10 bases separating them. CDR1 is LGHDT and CDR2 is YNNKEL in the germline V gene (reference sequence). This CDR3 is 15 amino acids long. CDR3 DNA sequence: TGTGCCAGCAGCCAAGATGGACAGAATAATCAGCCCCAGCATTTT. Amino acid sequence: CASSQDGQNNQPQHF.

The V call is TRBV7-9, the J call TRBJ1-2; 7 bases align to TRBD1. The CDR3 consists of 17 residues. Germline values: CDR1 SEHNR, CDR2 FQNEAQ (reference sequence). J gave up 2 bases and V 5 bases, and 14 bases lay outside the gene matches. CDR3 region: CASSTGAGRRINYGYTF. The CDR3 DNA reads as TGTGCCAGCAGCACAGGGGCAGGGAGGCGTATAAACTATGGCTACACCTTC.

V usage is TRBV10-3 and J usage is TRBJ2-7; the match to TRBD1 covers 7 bases. The J segment lost 6 bases and the V segment lost 0 bases, leaving 8 bases of the junction unmatched. Germline V gives CDR1 ENHRY, CDR2 SYGVKD. This CDR3 has 15 amino acids. CDR3 in amino acids: CAISESRGLTIEQYF. The CDR3 DNA sequence: TGTGCCATCAGTGAGTCGAGGGGGCTGACTATCGAGCAGTACTTC.

CDR3 in DNA: TGTGCCAGCACCCCCCGTAGGTTGAGCTACGAGCAGTACTTC. The encoded protein is CASTPRRLSYEQYF. The genes are TRBV2 and TRBJ2-7, with unresolved D. The germline V and J ends were trimmed by 7 bases and 3 bases, with 16 bases remaining between them. Germline assignment: CDR1 SNHLY and CDR2 FYNNEI. The CDR3 spans 14 residues. Complete variable domain (other parts from reference TRBV2 and TRBJ2-7): EPEVTQTPSHQVTQMGQEVILRCVPISNHLYFYWYRQILGQKVEFLVSFYNNEISEKSEIFDDQFSVERPDGSNFTLKIRSTKLEDSAMYFCASTPRRLSYEQYFGPGTRLTVT.

The chain joins TRBV27 to TRBJ1-6, with 9 bases identical to TRBD1. Germline trimming cut 2 bases from V and 2 bases from J; bases unmatched to any gene: 10. Germline V gene sequence: CDR1 MNHEY, CDR2 SMNVEV (reference sequence). The CDR3 spans 19 residues. The CDR3, as DNA: TGTGCCAGCAGTTTACCCCCGGGACAGGGTGAGGCCTATAATTCACCCCTCCACTTT. Its protein product is CASSLPPGQGEAYNSPLHF.

V gene TRBV19 combines with J gene TRBJ2-3, with TRBD1 matching over 9 bases. The germline CDR1 and CDR2 sequences are LNHDA and SQIVND (reference sequence). V shed 6 bases and J 3 bases; nucleotides not matched to a gene: 7. CDR3 size: 15 residues. This CDR3 is CASRRLTGGTDTQYF. In nucleotides, the CDR3 is TGTGCCAGTAGGAGGTTGACAGGGGGTACAGATACGCAGTATTTT.

This chain joins TRBV9 and TRBJ1-4; the D is unclear. The CDR3 totals 15 residues. Trimming pared 3 bases from V and 7 bases from J, leaving 16 bases between. Looked up from germline, CDR1 is SGDLS and CDR2 is YYNGEE. The CDR3 protein is CASSAGYSEVEKLFF. CDR3 bases: TGTGCCAGCAGCGCTGGGTACTCCGAAGTTGAAAAACTGTTTTTT.

There are a few counts of this clone. This chain uses TRBV12-5 with TRBJ2-7; 9 bases align to TRBD2. Trimming removed 2 bases from V and 3 bases from J; junction bases left unmatched: 5. Germline V gene sequence: CDR1 LGHNT, CDR2 FRNRAP. This CDR3 comprises 15 residues. The CDR3 protein is CASGLRLAGIYEQYF. For the CDR3, the DNA is TGTGCTAGTGGTTTGAGGCTAGCGGGAATCTACGAGCAGTACTTC.

V usage is TRBV6-5 and J usage is TRBJ2-7; weak D call: TRBD2 (6 bases). V was pared by 6 bases and J by 4 bases, with 10 bases between. The CDR3 is 12 amino acids. Germline V CDR1 and CDR2: MNHEY, SVGAGI. CDR3 DNA: TGTGCCAGCAGCGCGGGGTTTTACGAGCAGTACTTC. Translated: CASSAGFYEQYF.

This chain links TRBV2 with TRBJ2-3, with unresolved D. The V end was cut by 7 bases, the J end by 0 bases, with 20 bases between. The CDR3 consists of 17 residues. Germline CDR1 SNHLY, CDR2 FYNNEI. CDR3 sequence reads: CASTFLRRATSTDTQYF. The CDR3 DNA reads as TGTGCCAGCACCTTCCTAAGGCGAGCCACTAGCACAGATACGCAGTATTTT.

The chain links TRBV9 to TRBJ2-3; TRBD2 aligns across 10 bases. V shed 8 bases, J shed 5 bases, and the junction held 5 bases outside the gene matches. CDR3 length: 13 amino acids. Germline CDR1 and CDR2: SGDLS and YYNGEE. The chain's CDR3 is CASKRGGIDTQYF. The CDR3 DNA reads TGTGCCAGTAAGCGGGGGGGCATAGATACGCAGTATTTT.